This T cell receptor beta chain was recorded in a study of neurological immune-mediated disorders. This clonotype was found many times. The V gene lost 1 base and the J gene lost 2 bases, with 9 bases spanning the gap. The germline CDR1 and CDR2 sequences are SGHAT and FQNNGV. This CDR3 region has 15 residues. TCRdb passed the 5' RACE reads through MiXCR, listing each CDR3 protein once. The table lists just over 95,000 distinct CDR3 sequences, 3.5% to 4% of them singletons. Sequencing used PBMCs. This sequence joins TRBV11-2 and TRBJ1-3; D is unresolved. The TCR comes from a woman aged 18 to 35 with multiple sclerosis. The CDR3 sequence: CASSLGRAPGNTIYF. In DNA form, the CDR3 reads TGTGCCAGCAGCTTAGGGAGGGCCCCTGGAAACACCATATATTTT.